This section outlines one TCR beta chain sequence together with its context. Its antigen is not known. The data derive from a study of long-term antiretroviral therapy in people with HIV. Study background: In the earliest collections, sampling predates the 2015 immediate-ART recommendation by about a decade.

Broader study findings: Collection of the blood took place between the mid-2000s and the late 2010s. The ART regimens in use then may have been less effective than current ones.

Only United States sites treated participants with HIV. The germline V gene encodes CDR1 LGHNA and CDR2 YSLEER. Trimming took off 0 bases at V and 7 bases at J, with 10 bases between the two ends. The CDR3 has 15 amino acids. The immunoSEQ assay was v3.0, run at survey level. Target depth was roughly 40,000-55,000 T-cell genomes per sample. TCRdb keeps only in-frame clones here, not all; method: immunoSEQ multiplex PCR. The table has about 21,000 clones, approximately 79% seen once. This chain uses TRBV4-3 with TRBJ1-6; D call uncertain. The sample was unsorted PBMCs, taken 4.1 years after starting antiretroviral therapy. This receptor was obtained from a woman aged 35 to 49 with HIV. The CDR3 DNA reads TGCGCCAGCAGCCAAGATACGGAGGGAAATTCACCCCTCCACTTT. Protein: CASSQDTEGNSPLHF.